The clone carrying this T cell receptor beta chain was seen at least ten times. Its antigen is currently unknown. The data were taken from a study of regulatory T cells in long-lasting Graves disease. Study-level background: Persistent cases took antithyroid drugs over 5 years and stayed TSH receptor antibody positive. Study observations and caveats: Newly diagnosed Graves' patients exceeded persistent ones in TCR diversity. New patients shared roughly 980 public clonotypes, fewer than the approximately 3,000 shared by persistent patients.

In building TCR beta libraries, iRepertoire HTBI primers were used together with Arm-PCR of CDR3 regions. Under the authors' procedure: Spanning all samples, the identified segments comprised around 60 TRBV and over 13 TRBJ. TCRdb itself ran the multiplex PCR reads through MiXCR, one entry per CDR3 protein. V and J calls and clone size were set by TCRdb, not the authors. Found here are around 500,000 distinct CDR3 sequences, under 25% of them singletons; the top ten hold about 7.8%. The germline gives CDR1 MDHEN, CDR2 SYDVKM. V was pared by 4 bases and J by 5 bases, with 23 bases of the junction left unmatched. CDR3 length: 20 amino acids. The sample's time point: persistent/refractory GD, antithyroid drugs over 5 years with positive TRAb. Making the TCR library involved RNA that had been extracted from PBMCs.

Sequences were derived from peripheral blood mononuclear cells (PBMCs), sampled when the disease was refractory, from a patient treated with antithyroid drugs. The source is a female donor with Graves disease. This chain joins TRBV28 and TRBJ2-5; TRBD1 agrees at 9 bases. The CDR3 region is CASSWYSQHDKQGAEETQYF. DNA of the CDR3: TGTGCCAGCAGTTGGTACTCACAACACGACAAACAGGGGGCAGAGGAGACCCAGTACTTC.